The 30 T cell receptor beta chains given below trace back to one sample, sequenced in a study of T cell therapy after organ transplantation. Antigen specificity for these receptors is unknown. Profiled with immunoSEQ multiplex PCR; TCRdb holds only in-frame clones, not every one. The sample yields approximately 6,400 clones, about 76% seen once. Time point in this sample: 4-8 weeks after completion of therapy. The specimen comprised CD8+ T cells from blood, sampled after autologous CMV-specific T cell therapy. Receptors originate from a human patient who had received a solid organ transplant and had CMV disease. The graft donor may be the source of some T cells.

This clone is a singleton in its sample. The V and J genes are TRBV10-2 and TRBJ2-1; tentatively, D is TRBD2 (6 bases). V was shortened by 5 bases and J by 8 bases, with 16 bases between the two germline ends. Germline loops: CDR1 WSHSY, CDR2 SAAADI. The CDR3 covers 14 residues. CDR3: CASSTGTYGDEQFF. The CDR3 DNA is TGCGCCAGCAGTACCGGGACTTACGGAGATGAGCAGTTCTTC.

The CDR3 coding sequence is TGTGCCAGCAGCTTAGCGCTCTTCGAGCAGTACTTC. Protein sequence: CASSLALFEQYF. The chain couples TRBV7-9 to TRBJ2-7; no definite D call. Trimming removed 0 bases at V and 6 bases at J, with 6 bases between. The CDR3 spans 12 residues. CDR1 is SEHNR, CDR2 FQNEAQ, per germline (reference sequence).

By share of the sample, this clone is medium-sized. The chain employs TRBV7-8 and TRBJ2-7; TRBD2 might be the D (6 bases). The V end lost 1 base, the J end lost 6 bases, and 13 bases lay between the germline ends. The germline V gene encodes CDR1 SGHVS and CDR2 FQNEAQ. The CDR3 spans 14 residues. The CDR3 reads CASSLGGPSAEQYF. CDR3 coding DNA: TGTGCCAGCAGCTTAGGGGGTCCTAGCGCCGAGCAGTACTTC.

The chain couples TRBV7-6 to TRBJ2-2; D may be TRBD1 (6 bases). The CDR3 consists of 13 residues. Trimming stripped 4 bases from V and 8 bases from J, with 11 bases between. From germline, CDR1 is SGHVS and CDR2 FNYEAQ. CDR3 sequence reads: CASSWTVGGELFF. The CDR3 DNA sequence: TGTGCCAGCAGCTGGACAGTGGGAGGGGAGCTGTTTTTT.

The chain uses TRBV11-2 and TRBJ2-2; D assignment may be TRBD1 or TRBD2 (5 bases each). This CDR3 has 16 amino acids. V was cut by 5 bases and J by 9 bases, with 22 bases left in between. In germline, CDR1 is SGHAT, CDR2 FQNNGV. CDR3 coding DNA: TGTGCCAGCAGCATAGGACGGGACCCCAACCGGTGGGAGCTGTTTTTT. Translating gives CASSIGRDPNRWELFF.

The CDR3: CASSPNWDRSYEQYF. The CDR3 DNA follows: TGTGCCAGCAGCCCCAACTGGGACAGGTCCTACGAGCAGTACTTC. This chain connects TRBV9 to TRBJ2-7, with 8 bases identical to TRBD1. In germline, CDR1 is SGDLS, CDR2 YYNGEE. J was trimmed by 1 base and V by 4 bases; bases with no gene match: 7. This CDR3 has 15 residues.

V is TRBV6-1 and J is TRBJ1-1; D uncertain. The CDR3 runs 15 residues. Trimming cost V 2 bases and J 6 bases, with 16 bases left between them. Germline values: CDR1 MNHNS, CDR2 SASEGT. The CDR3 sequence: CASSEMFRVDAEAFF. The DNA for the CDR3 is TGTGCCAGCAGTGAAATGTTCCGGGTGGATGCTGAAGCTTTCTTT.

This clone came up once. This chain links TRBV5-4 with TRBJ2-7, with D possibly matching TRBD1 (6 bases). The V end was cut by 0 bases, the J end by 5 bases, with 12 bases between. Germline loops: CDR1 SGHNT, CDR2 YYREEE (reference sequence). CDR3 length equals 14 residues. The CDR3 spells CASSLASAGDEQYF. The CDR3 nucleotides are TGTGCCAGCAGCTTGGCCTCGGCAGGGGACGAGCAGTACTTC.

The chain recombines TRBV29-1 with TRBJ1-2, with D maybe TRBD1 (6 bases). The V gene lost 0 bases and the J gene lost 4 bases, with 12 bases spanning the gap. This CDR3 has 14 residues. From germline, CDR1 is SQVTM and CDR2 ANQGSEA. CDR3 amino acids: CSVEDNRETYGYTF. CDR3 DNA sequence: TGCAGCGTTGAAGATAACAGGGAGACCTATGGCTACACCTTC.

The J gene is TRBJ2-6, the V gene TRBV7-3; D not resolved. V was trimmed by 1 base and J by 0 bases, leaving 7 bases between them. In germline, CDR1 is SGHTA, CDR2 FQGTGA. The length of the CDR3 is 16 residues. The CDR3 DNA sequence: TGTGCCAGCAGCTTAAGTTACAGCTCTGGGGCCAACGTCCTGACTTTC. Protein: CASSLSYSSGANVLTF. The complete variable domain, with remaining parts taken from reference TRBV7-3 and TRBJ2-6, reads GAGVSQTPSNKVTEKGKYVELRCDPISGHTALYWYRQSLGQGPEFLIYFQGTGAADDSGLPNDRFFAVRPEGSVSTLKIQRTERGDSAVYLCASSLSYSSGANVLTFGAGSRLTVL.

The chain links TRBV9 to TRBJ2-1; D not certain. The germline V gene encodes CDR1 SGDLS and CDR2 YYNGEE. V lost 0 bases, J lost 2 bases, and 6 bases lay in between. This CDR3 region has 14 residues. CDR3 in amino acids: CASSVGGTYNEQFF. In DNA, the CDR3 is TGTGCCAGCAGCGTAGGTGGAACCTACAATGAGCAGTTCTTC.

The chain uses TRBV10-3 and TRBJ2-7; 7 bases map to TRBD1. The ends lost 4 bases at V and 2 bases at J; junction bases unmatched: 5. The CDR3 runs 14 residues. CDR1 and CDR2 from the germline V gene are ENHRY and SYGVKD. The CDR3: CAISAAGTAYEQYF. The DNA of the CDR3 is TGTGCCATCAGTGCAGCCGGGACAGCCTACGAGCAGTACTTC.

The chain links TRBV29-1 to TRBJ2-1; 7 nucleotides match TRBD2. J lost 3 bases, V lost 4 bases, and 6 bases had no gene match. Germline V gene data show CDR1 as SQVTM and CDR2 as ANQGSEA. The CDR3 has 14 residues. The CDR3 bases are TGCAGCGTTGTATACGGGAGGCTCTACAATGAGCAGTTCTTC. Translating it yields CSVVYGRLYNEQFF.

V is TRBV14 and J is TRBJ2-1; 12 bases align to TRBD2. J was trimmed by 6 bases and V by 7 bases; bases with no gene match: 4. The germline V gene has CDR1 SGHDN and CDR2 FVKESK. The CDR3 totals 14 residues. The CDR3 region is CASNPGLAGNEQFF. CDR3 in DNA: TGTGCCAGCAACCCGGGACTAGCGGGCAATGAGCAGTTCTTC.

The gene calls are TRBV6-1 and TRBJ2-3; a possible D gene is TRBD1 (5 bases). The CDR3 spans 16 residues. Between the trimmed V and J ends, which lost 4 bases and 2 bases, there was a span of 16 bases. Germline assignment: CDR1 MNHNS and CDR2 SASEGT. The CDR3 DNA follows: TGTGCCAGCAGTGCGTATCAGGGATCCCCCACAGATACGCAGTATTTT. It codes for CASSAYQGSPTDTQYF.

By its share, this clone is large (0.1 to 1%). The rearrangement uses TRBV4-3 and TRBJ2-7, with TRBD2 identical over 7 bases. The CDR3 spans 14 residues. CDR1 is LGHNA and CDR2 is YSLEER in the germline V gene. Trimming at V came to 3 bases and at J to 3 bases, leaving 5 bases not matched to a gene. The CDR3 sequence is CASSHGEGNYEQYF. The CDR3 DNA reads as TGCGCCAGCAGCCATGGGGAGGGGAACTACGAGCAGTACTTC.

This clone has just a few counts. This chain joins TRBV5-6 and TRBJ2-2, with TRBD1 as a possible D gene (5 bases). Germline V gene lookup returns CDR1 SGHDT and CDR2 YYEEEE. V lost 1 base, J lost 1 base, and 11 bases lay in between. The CDR3 runs to 16 residues. The CDR3 DNA is TGTGCCAGCAGCTTGAAGCAGGGCCTGAACACCGGGGAGCTGTTTTTT. Translation gives CASSLKQGLNTGELFF.

The chain carries TRBV19 and TRBJ1-6; 9 bases line up with TRBD1. Germline V CDR1 and CDR2: LNHDA, SQIVND (reference sequence). The CDR3 contains 14 residues. The trim removed 8 bases at V and 7 bases at J, leaving 6 bases unmatched. The CDR3 region has the DNA TGTGCCAGTGGTCACAGGGGGCGAAATTCACCCCTCCACTTT. As protein: CASGHRGRNSPLHF.

The chain links TRBV27 to TRBJ2-1; 7 bases line up with TRBD2. The trim removed 6 bases at V and 7 bases at J, leaving 21 bases unmatched. This CDR3 is built from 18 residues. Germline V CDR1 and CDR2: MNHEY, SMNVEV (reference sequence). In DNA form, the CDR3 reads TGTGCCAGCAGCCCACACTACACAGGTCCAATGGGGGGGAATGAGCAGTTCTTC. This gives the protein CASSPHYTGPMGGNEQFF.

The chain employs TRBV19 and TRBJ2-3; the match to TRBD1 covers 9 bases. Trimming took 3 bases from V and 3 from J; bases not matched to a gene: 10. CDR3 length: 17 residues. Germline loops: CDR1 LNHDA, CDR2 SQIVND (reference sequence). The CDR3 here is CASSMGIRQGETDTQYF. DNA of the CDR3: TGTGCCAGTAGTATGGGTATCCGACAGGGGGAGACAGATACGCAGTATTTT.

This chain links TRBV29-1 with TRBJ2-1; D perhaps matches TRBD2 (7 bases). Germline V CDR1 and CDR2: SQVTM, ANQGSEA. This CDR3 spans 14 amino acids. Trimming stripped 6 bases from V and 6 bases from J, with 18 bases between. The CDR3 protein is CSVEGGGPFNEQFF. CDR3 in DNA: TGCAGCGTCGAGGGGGGAGGGCCCTTCAATGAGCAGTTCTTC.

The rearrangement uses TRBV2 and TRBJ2-7; TRBD1 might be the D (7 bases). The CDR3 has 13 residues. V was pared by 4 bases and J by 6 bases, with 13 bases between. Germline values: CDR1 SNHLY, CDR2 FYNNEI. The CDR3 loop reads CASSGQGGFEQYF. CDR3 DNA sequence: TGTGCCAGCAGTGGACAGGGAGGATTCGAGCAGTACTTC.

The sample holds a few counts of this clone. The gene calls are TRBV13 and TRBJ2-2; 13 nucleotides line up with TRBD2. After removal of 7 bases from V and 6 bases from J, the junction contained 8 bases not matched to a gene. The CDR3 spans 16 residues. Germline lookup yields CDR1 PRHDT and CDR2 FYEKMQ (reference sequence). For the CDR3, the DNA is TGTGCCAGCACTGGACTAGCGGGAGATTTTGCCGGGGAGCTGTTTTTT. The encoded protein is CASTGLAGDFAGELFF.

The chain couples TRBV10-3 to TRBJ1-1; 12 bases align to TRBD1. The V gene end was trimmed by 10 bases and the J gene end by 2 bases; junction bases not matched to a gene: 14. Germline CDR1 is ENHRY and CDR2 is SYGVKD. CDR3 length equals 17 residues. For the CDR3, the DNA is TGTGCCACCACGATTCACCGGGACAGGGGGCCCAACACTGAAGCTTTCTTT. This gives the protein CATTIHRDRGPNTEAFF.

The chain joins TRBV5-8 to TRBJ1-1; 9 nucleotides line up with TRBD1. Trimming at V came to 3 bases and at J to 0 bases, leaving 9 bases not matched to a gene. Germline V gene sequence: CDR1 SGHTS, CDR2 YDEGEE. CDR3 length equals 17 residues. In DNA form, the CDR3 reads TGTGCCAGCAGCTCCTCCGGGACAGGGATCATGAACACTGAAGCTTTCTTT. It yields the protein CASSSSGTGIMNTEAFF. The entire variable domain, with the rest obtained from reference TRBV5-8 and TRBJ1-1, is as follows: EAGVTQSPTHLIKTRGQQATLRCSPISGHTSVYWYQQALGLGLQFLLWYDEGEERNRGNFPPRFSGRQFPNYSSELNVNALELEDSALYLCASSSSGTGIMNTEAFFGQGTRLTVV.

The chain couples TRBV7-6 to TRBJ2-1; 12 bases map to TRBD2. The CDR3 runs 18 residues. Germline values: CDR1 SGHVS, CDR2 FNYEAQ. J lost 10 bases, V lost 5 bases, and 18 bases had no gene match. CDR3 coding DNA: TGTGCCAGCAGCCGCGGCCGACTAGCGGGGGCTTCGGGGTGGGAGCAGTTCTTC. Residues: CASSRGRLAGASGWEQFF. The variable domain in full, with the rest retrieved from reference TRBV7-6 and TRBJ2-1, is GAGVSQSPRYKVTKRGQDVALRCDPISGHVSLYWYRQALGQGPEFLTYFNYEAQQDKSGLPNDRFSAERPEGSISTLTIQRTEQRDSAMYRCASSRGRLAGASGWEQFFGPGTRLTVL.

The chain combines TRBV7-8 with TRBJ2-2, with 9 bases fitting TRBD2. The CDR3 covers 17 residues. The germline V gene has CDR1 SGHVS and CDR2 FQNEAQ. With 0 bases clipped from V and 2 bases from J, the junction kept 4 bases outside the gene matches. CDR3 DNA sequence: TGTGCCAGCAGCTTAGCGAGCGGGAGGACTAACACCGGGGAGCTGTTTTTT. It specifies CASSLASGRTNTGELFF.

The J gene is TRBJ2-5, the V gene TRBV7-2, with 8 bases matching TRBD2. The V gene's germline CDR1 is SGHTA and CDR2 FQGNSA. The CDR3 runs to 14 residues. V lost 3 bases to trimming and J lost 5 bases; unmatched junction nucleotides: 5. CDR3 protein: CASSLISGDETQYF. DNA of the CDR3: TGTGCCAGCAGCTTGATTAGCGGGGACGAGACCCAGTACTTC.

The gene calls are TRBV7-9 and TRBJ2-1; D perhaps matches TRBD1 (6 bases). Looked up from germline, CDR1 is SEHNR and CDR2 is FQNEAQ (reference sequence). CDR3 length: 12 amino acids. Trimming left V 8 bases short and J 7 bases short, with 12 bases between. CDR3 amino acids: CASPKQGNEQFF. The CDR3 DNA reads TGTGCCAGCCCGAAACAGGGTAATGAGCAGTTCTTC.

The rearrangement joins TRBV11-3 to TRBJ2-2, with D unclear. Trimming removed 8 bases at V and 3 bases at J, with 4 bases between. Germline CDR1 and CDR2: SGHNT and YENEEA. This CDR3 region has 11 residues. In nucleotides, the CDR3 is TGTGCCAGCCAACACACCGGGGAGCTGTTTTTT. Protein product: CASQHTGELFF.